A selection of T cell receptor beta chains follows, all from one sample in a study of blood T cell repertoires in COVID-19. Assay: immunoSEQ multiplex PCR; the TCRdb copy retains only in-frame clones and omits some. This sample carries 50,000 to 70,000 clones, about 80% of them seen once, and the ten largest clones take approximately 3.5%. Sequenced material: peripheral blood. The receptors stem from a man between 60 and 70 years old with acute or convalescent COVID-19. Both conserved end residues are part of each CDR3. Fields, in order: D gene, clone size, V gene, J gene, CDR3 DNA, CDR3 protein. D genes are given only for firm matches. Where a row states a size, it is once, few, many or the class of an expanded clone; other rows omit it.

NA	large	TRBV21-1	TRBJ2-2	TGTGCCAGCAGCAAAGCTGGCCCAGGTACGACCGGGGAGCTGTTTTTT	CASSKAGPGTTGELFF
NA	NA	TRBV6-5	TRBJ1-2	TGTGCCAGCAGCCGGAACTATGGCTACACCTTC	CASSRNYGYTF
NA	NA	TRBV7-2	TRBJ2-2	TGTGCCAGCAGCAGAGGAAGTTCCACCGGGGAGCTGTTTTTT	CASSRGSSTGELFF
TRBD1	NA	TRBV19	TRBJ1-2	TGTGCCAGTAGTGCAGAAGAAGGGACAGGGACCTATGGCTACACCTTC	CASSAEEGTGTYGYTF
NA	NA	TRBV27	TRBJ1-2	TGTGCCAGCAGTTTATGGCCCCTCGCGGAGGGCTACACCTTC	CASSLWPLAEGYTF
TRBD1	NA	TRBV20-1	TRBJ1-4	TGCAGTGCTAGTCCGGGACAGGTTGGAAAACTGTTTTTT	CSASPGQVGKLFF
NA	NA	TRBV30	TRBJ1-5	TGTGCCTGGAGTAGCGCATTCAATCAGCCCCAGCATTTT	CAWSSAFNQPQHF
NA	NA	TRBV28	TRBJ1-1	TGTGCCAGCAGGTCCAGGGAAGCTTTCTTT	CASRSREAFF
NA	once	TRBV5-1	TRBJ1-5	TGCGCCAGCAGCTTGGACGCGGGTCAGCCCCAGCATTTT	CASSLDAGQPQHF
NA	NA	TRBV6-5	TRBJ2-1	TGTGCCAGCAGTACGAGGGAGTCCTACAATGAGCAGTTCTTC	CASSTRESYNEQFF
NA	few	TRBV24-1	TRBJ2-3	TGTGCCACCAGTGACCTCCGGGACATAGGGACAGATACGCAGTATTTT	CATSDLRDIGTDTQYF
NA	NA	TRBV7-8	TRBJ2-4	TGTGCCAGCAGCTTTCGGCCGGGAACTTCCAAAAACATTCAGTACTTC	CASSFRPGTSKNIQYF
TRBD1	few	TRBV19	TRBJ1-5	TGTGCCAGTAGCTACAGGGGCGAAGTATCTCAGCCCCAGCATTTT	CASSYRGEVSQPQHF
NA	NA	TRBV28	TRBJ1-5	TGTGCCAGCACCTCGAGGGGGCAGCCCCAGCATTTT	CASTSRGQPQHF
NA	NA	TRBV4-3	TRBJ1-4	TGCGCCAGCAGCCAAGGCCAGGGTGATGGAAAACTGTTTTTT	CASSQGQGDGKLFF
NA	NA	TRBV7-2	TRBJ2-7	TGTGCCAGCAGCCGGCAGGCCGGAGGCGCCTACGAGCAGTACTTC	CASSRQAGGAYEQYF
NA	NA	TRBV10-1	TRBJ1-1	TGCGCCAGCAGTCGACAGCAACCCGGTACTGAAGCTTTCTTT	CASSRQQPGTEAFF
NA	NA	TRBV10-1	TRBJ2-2	TGCGCCAGCAGTGAGGGAGGCGTGGCGAACACCGGGGAGCTGTTTTTT	CASSEGGVANTGELFF
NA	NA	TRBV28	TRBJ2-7	TGTGCCAGCAGTACGAGCATCAACGAGCAGTACTTC	CASSTSINEQYF
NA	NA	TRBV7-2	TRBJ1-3	TGTGCCAGCAGCCTATATATTTTAGGAAACACCATATATTTT	CASSLYILGNTIYF
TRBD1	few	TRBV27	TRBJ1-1	TGTGCCAGCAGGCGAGAGACAGGGGTAATGGCTTTCTTT	CASRRETGVMAFF
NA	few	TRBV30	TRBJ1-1	TGTGCCTGGATCCAGGGACATATGAACACTGAAGCTTTCTTT	CAWIQGHMNTEAFF
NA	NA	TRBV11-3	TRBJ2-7	TGTGCCAGCAGCTTGTCACAGGTGGACGAGCAGTACTTC	CASSLSQVDEQYF
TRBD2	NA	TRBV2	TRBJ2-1	TGTGCCAGCAGTGAAAACCTAGGACTAGCGGGAGACTATGAGCAGTTCTTC	CASSENLGLAGDYEQFF
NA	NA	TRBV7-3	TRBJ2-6	TGTGCCAGCAGCCTAGGGGTAGGCGGAGGGGCCAACGTCCTGACTTTC	CASSLGVGGGANVLTF
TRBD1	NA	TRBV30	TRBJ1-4	TGTGCCGGACAGGGGATTTCGGGGGAAAAACTGTTTTTT	CAGQGISGEKLFF
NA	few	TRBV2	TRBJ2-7	TGTGCCAGCAGTTGGGACACCTCCTACGAGCAGTACTTC	CASSWDTSYEQYF
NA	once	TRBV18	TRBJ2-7	TGTGCCAGCTCACCGGAGGGAACAGCCTACGAGCAGTACTTC	CASSPEGTAYEQYF
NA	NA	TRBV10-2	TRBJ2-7	TGCGCCAGCAGTGAGTCACAAATCTACGAGCAGTACTTC	CASSESQIYEQYF
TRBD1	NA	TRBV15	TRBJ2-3	TGTGCCACCAGCAGTCCCCCCGGGACAGGGGGCTTCACAGATACGCAGTATTTT	CATSSPPGTGGFTDTQYF
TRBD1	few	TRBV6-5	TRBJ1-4	TGTGCCAGCAGTACGGGACAGGGTAATGAAAAACTGTTTTTT	CASSTGQGNEKLFF